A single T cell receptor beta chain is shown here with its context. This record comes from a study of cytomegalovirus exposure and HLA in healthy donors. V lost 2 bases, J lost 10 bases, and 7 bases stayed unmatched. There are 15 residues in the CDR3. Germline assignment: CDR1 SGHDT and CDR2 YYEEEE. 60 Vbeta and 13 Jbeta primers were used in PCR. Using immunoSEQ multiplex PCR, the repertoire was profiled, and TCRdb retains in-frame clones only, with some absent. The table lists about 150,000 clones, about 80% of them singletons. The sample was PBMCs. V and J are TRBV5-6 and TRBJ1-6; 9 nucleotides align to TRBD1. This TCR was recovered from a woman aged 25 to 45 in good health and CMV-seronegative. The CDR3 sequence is CASSFGDREGSPLHF. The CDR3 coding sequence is TGTGCCAGCAGCTTTGGGGACAGGGAGGGATCACCCCTCCACTTT.